This is a list of T cell receptor beta chains from one sample in a study of human CD4 T cells and Enterobacteriaceae. Only in-frame clones appear in the TCRdb table, and some are missing; sequencing was by immunoSEQ multiplex PCR. The sample shows fewer than 35,000 clones, about 82% of them seen only once. Sequenced material: memory CD4+ T cells from blood. These receptors all come from a human donor in good health. CDR3s include the opening cysteine and the closing phenylalanine or tryptophan. The order of the fields is CDR3 DNA, CDR3 protein, V gene, D gene, J gene, CDR3 length, clone size. The D gene is left open where the match is weak. For some rows the clone size is stated as once, few or many, or as a class when expanded; others skip it.

CDR3 DNA: TGTGCCAGTAGTATGGGACTAGCTGGGAGCTCTGGGGCCAACGTCCTGACTTTC
CDR3 protein: CASSMGLAGSSGANVLTF
V gene: TRBV19
D gene: TRBD2
J gene: TRBJ2-6
CDR3 length: 18
clone size: .

CDR3 DNA: TGTGCCAGCAGTTTAAACTCTGACAGGGCTTACGAGCAGTACTTC
CDR3 protein: CASSLNSDRAYEQYF
V gene: TRBV6-6
D gene: TRBD1
J gene: TRBJ2-7
CDR3 length: 15
clone size: .

CDR3 DNA: TGTGCCTGGACGAGGACGGGGGATATGGGCTACACCTTC
CDR3 protein: CAWTRTGDMGYTF
V gene: TRBV30
D gene: .
J gene: TRBJ1-2
CDR3 length: 13
clone size: .

CDR3 DNA: TGTGCCAGCAGCCAACAACAGGGTACCGAGCAGTACTTC
CDR3 protein: CASSQQQGTEQYF
V gene: TRBV14
D gene: .
J gene: TRBJ2-7
CDR3 length: 13
clone size: .

CDR3 DNA: TGCGCCAGCAGCCACGAGAGTGAGGGGAGAGGGGCCAATCAGCCCCAGCATTTT
CDR3 protein: CASSHESEGRGANQPQHF
V gene: TRBV4-1
D gene: .
J gene: TRBJ1-5
CDR3 length: 18
clone size: once

CDR3 DNA: TGTGCCAGCAGCGGGAAGTCAACAGGTACTAGGCACTATGGCTACACCTTC
CDR3 protein: CASSGKSTGTRHYGYTF
V gene: TRBV7-9
D gene: .
J gene: TRBJ1-2
CDR3 length: 17
clone size: .

CDR3 DNA: TGTGCCAGCAGCGGACTAGCGGGTCCGAACACCGGGGAGCTGTTTTTT
CDR3 protein: CASSGLAGPNTGELFF
V gene: TRBV27
D gene: TRBD2
J gene: TRBJ2-2
CDR3 length: 16
clone size: .

CDR3 DNA: TGTGCCAGCACCAATGACGGAGCCTACGAGCAGTACTTC
CDR3 protein: CASTNDGAYEQYF
V gene: TRBV2
D gene: .
J gene: TRBJ2-7
CDR3 length: 13
clone size: once

CDR3 DNA: TGTGCCAGCAGCCCCGGACTAGCGGGTTCCTCTGGGGCCAACGTCCTGACTTTC
CDR3 protein: CASSPGLAGSSGANVLTF
V gene: TRBV7-9
D gene: TRBD2
J gene: TRBJ2-6
CDR3 length: 18
clone size: once

CDR3 DNA: TGTGCCAGCAGCCAGAGAGACAGGGATAAAGAGACCCAGTACTTC
CDR3 protein: CASSQRDRDKETQYF
V gene: TRBV6-4
D gene: TRBD1
J gene: TRBJ2-5
CDR3 length: 15
clone size: .

CDR3 DNA: TGTGCCAGCAGGTTAGCGGGAGATGAGCAGTTCTTC
CDR3 protein: CASRLAGDEQFF
V gene: TRBV7-3
D gene: TRBD2
J gene: TRBJ2-1
CDR3 length: 12
clone size: .

CDR3 DNA: TGTGCCAGCAGCTTGGGCAGGACAGGGTCCTTTGAGACCCAGTACTTC
CDR3 protein: CASSLGRTGSFETQYF
V gene: TRBV5-8
D gene: TRBD1
J gene: TRBJ2-5
CDR3 length: 16
clone size: .

CDR3 DNA: TGTGCCAGCAGCTTAAGGGAGGGAAGCACAGATACGCAGTATTTT
CDR3 protein: CASSLREGSTDTQYF
V gene: TRBV11-2
D gene: TRBD2
J gene: TRBJ2-3
CDR3 length: 15
clone size: .

CDR3 DNA: TGTGCCAGCAGTGATTGGGGAATGAACTATAATTCACCCCTCCACTTT
CDR3 protein: CASSDWGMNYNSPLHF
V gene: TRBV2
D gene: .
J gene: TRBJ1-6
CDR3 length: 16
clone size: .

CDR3 DNA: TGTGCCAGCAGTTTAGTCTCGGGACCGCCCTACGAGCAGTACTTC
CDR3 protein: CASSLVSGPPYEQYF
V gene: TRBV27
D gene: .
J gene: TRBJ2-7
CDR3 length: 15
clone size: .

CDR3 DNA: TGTGCCAGCAGGCGGGACAGGGGGGTTAGCACTGAAGCTTTCTTT
CDR3 protein: CASRRDRGVSTEAFF
V gene: TRBV6-1
D gene: TRBD1
J gene: TRBJ1-1
CDR3 length: 15
clone size: .

CDR3 DNA: TGTGCCAGCAGTCCCCAGGGGTCTAAAGGGAACATTCAGTACTTC
CDR3 protein: CASSPQGSKGNIQYF
V gene: TRBV27
D gene: .
J gene: TRBJ2-4
CDR3 length: 15
clone size: .

CDR3 DNA: TGCGCCAGCAGCCGCGATGGGACTAGCGGGAGCACAGATACGCAGTATTTT
CDR3 protein: CASSRDGTSGSTDTQYF
V gene: TRBV4-1
D gene: TRBD2
J gene: TRBJ2-3
CDR3 length: 17
clone size: .

CDR3 DNA: TGTGCCAGCAGCACAACAGGGGGCGGATGGACTGAAGCTTTCTTT
CDR3 protein: CASSTTGGGWTEAFF
V gene: TRBV5-6
D gene: TRBD1
J gene: TRBJ1-1
CDR3 length: 15
clone size: .

CDR3 DNA: TGTGCCAGCAGCGGGACTAGCGGCTACTACAATGAGCAGTTCTTC
CDR3 protein: CASSGTSGYYNEQFF
V gene: TRBV5-5
D gene: TRBD2
J gene: TRBJ2-1
CDR3 length: 15
clone size: .

CDR3 DNA: TGTGCCAGCAGGAGACAGATTACTTCACACGAGCAGTACTTC
CDR3 protein: CASRRQITSHEQYF
V gene: TRBV28
D gene: .
J gene: TRBJ2-7
CDR3 length: 14
clone size: .

CDR3 DNA: TGTGCCAGCAGTGTCCCGGACAGGTACCAAGAGACCCAGTACTTC
CDR3 protein: CASSVPDRYQETQYF
V gene: TRBV25-1
D gene: TRBD1
J gene: TRBJ2-5
CDR3 length: 15
clone size: .

CDR3 DNA: TGTGCCAGTAGTCTTCGTGCGCCGTACTCTGGAAACACCATATATTTT
CDR3 protein: CASSLRAPYSGNTIYF
V gene: TRBV19
D gene: .
J gene: TRBJ1-3
CDR3 length: 16
clone size: .

CDR3 DNA: TGTGCCAGCAGTTACGAGGGTGTCCAGCCCCAGCATTTT
CDR3 protein: CASSYEGVQPQHF
V gene: TRBV6-6
D gene: .
J gene: TRBJ1-5
CDR3 length: 13
clone size: .

CDR3 DNA: TGTGCCAGCACCCTAGGCGGGGGCTCGCCCACTTACGAGCAGTACTTC
CDR3 protein: CASTLGGGSPTYEQYF
V gene: TRBV27
D gene: .
J gene: TRBJ2-7
CDR3 length: 16
clone size: .

CDR3 DNA: TGTGCCAGCAGCTCGCGGACAGTCTATCAGCCCCAGCATTTT
CDR3 protein: CASSSRTVYQPQHF
V gene: TRBV7-2
D gene: .
J gene: TRBJ1-5
CDR3 length: 14
clone size: .

CDR3 DNA: TGTGCCAGCTCACCAGCACTAGCGGGAGTCAAGGAGCAGTTCTTC
CDR3 protein: CASSPALAGVKEQFF
V gene: TRBV18
D gene: TRBD2
J gene: TRBJ2-1
CDR3 length: 15
clone size: .

CDR3 DNA: TGTGCCAGCAGCAAAGCTAGCGGGAGCTCTGGGGCCAACGTCCTGACTTTC
CDR3 protein: CASSKASGSSGANVLTF
V gene: TRBV21-1
D gene: .
J gene: TRBJ2-6
CDR3 length: 17
clone size: once

CDR3 DNA: TGTGCCAGCACCACGAGAGGAAATCAGCCCCAGCATTTT
CDR3 protein: CASTTRGNQPQHF
V gene: TRBV7-2
D gene: .
J gene: TRBJ1-5
CDR3 length: 13
clone size: .

CDR3 DNA: TGTGCCAGCAGACCTAATGGGGCCCGGGAGGAAGCTTTCTTT
CDR3 protein: CASRPNGAREEAFF
V gene: TRBV7-2
D gene: .
J gene: TRBJ1-1
CDR3 length: 14
clone size: .

CDR3 DNA: TGTGCCAGCCGGGACAGGGTTAAAGCTGAAGCTTTCTTT
CDR3 protein: CASRDRVKAEAFF
V gene: TRBV6-1
D gene: TRBD1
J gene: TRBJ1-1
CDR3 length: 13
clone size: .

CDR3 DNA: TGCGCCAGCAGTGCGGTCTACGGGGAAAAACTGTTTTTT
CDR3 protein: CASSAVYGEKLFF
V gene: TRBV10-1
D gene: .
J gene: TRBJ1-4
CDR3 length: 13
clone size: .

CDR3 DNA: TGTGCCAGCAGCCAAGATGCGACCCTCTCTGGGACCCAGTACTTC
CDR3 protein: CASSQDATLSGTQYF
V gene: TRBV4-2
D gene: .
J gene: TRBJ2-5
CDR3 length: 15
clone size: once

CDR3 DNA: TGTGCCAGCAGCTGGGACAGCCTTGGCCACGAGCAGTACTTC
CDR3 protein: CASSWDSLGHEQYF
V gene: TRBV7-9
D gene: TRBD1
J gene: TRBJ2-7
CDR3 length: 14
clone size: .

CDR3 DNA: TGTGCCAGCAGTGACCCGAGGGGGGGCTATACAAATTCACCCCTCCACTTT
CDR3 protein: CASSDPRGGYTNSPLHF
V gene: TRBV25-1
D gene: .
J gene: TRBJ1-6
CDR3 length: 17
clone size: .

CDR3 DNA: TGTGCCAGCAGCGCAGAAGAGACCCAGTACTTC
CDR3 protein: CASSAEETQYF
V gene: TRBV9
D gene: .
J gene: TRBJ2-5
CDR3 length: 11
clone size: .